This T cell receptor (beta chain) was observed in a study of blood T cells in healthy people across ages. Across the whole study: Capturing about one barcoded beta molecule per two T cells was achieved by template switching. Study-wide results and limits: Long-lived donors had more naive CD4+ cells and higher diversity than aged donors.

About this clonotype itself: Its target is unknown.

The total RNA that was extracted per sample amounted to at least 5 micrograms. A second about 7 to 11 cycle PCR used barcoded and J-beta primers. Per sample, CDR3-containing paired-end reads numbered at least 2.5 million. Each CDR3 protein is one row after TCRdb ran MiXCR on the 5' RACE reads. In the table there are approximately 680,000 distinct CDR3 sequences, approximately 29% of which are singletons. CDR3 length: 15 residues. Germline V lookup: CDR1 MNHEY, CDR2 SVGAGI. This sequence was found in a woman of 80 years or more in good health. The rearrangement joins TRBV6-5 to TRBJ2-4; 8 bases align to TRBD1. The J call is uncertain, as TRBJ2-7 better fits the DNA end. Material: blood. CDR3 protein: CASSNHGTGPYEQYF. The CDR3 coding sequence is TGTGCCAGCAGTAACCACGGGACAGGCCCCTACGAGCAGTACTTC.